This TCR beta chain was obtained from a study of CD8 T cells in ankylosing spondylitis. Study results and limitations: Prior work had noted some motif variants in reactive arthritis blood and synovial fluid. Fewer than 10 highly homologous variants made up a TCR beta motif that seemed to typify ankylosing spondylitis blood.

Germline V CDR1 and CDR2: SGHRS, YFSETQ. Trimming at V came to 1 base and at J to 7 bases, leaving 11 bases not matched to a gene. This CDR3 comprises 19 residues. Molecular-barcoded quantitative 5'-RACE produced these TCR beta libraries. TCRdb passed the 5' RACE reads through MiXCR, listing each CDR3 protein once. The sample carries roughly 160,000 distinct CDR3 sequences, around a tenth recorded once. This clonotype was detected many times. As yet, its antigen is unknown. The sequence was obtained from a male donor with ankylosing spondylitis or in good health (not recorded which). The genes are TRBV5-1 and TRBJ2-1, with TRBD2 identical over 16 bases. The sequencing sample was made of blood, either unsorted or a sorted T cell fraction (not recorded which). The CDR3 DNA reads as TGCGCCAGCAGCTTGTCGGGACTAGCGGGGGGGCGATGGGGGAATGAGCAGTTCTTC. It encodes CASSLSGLAGGRWGNEQFF.